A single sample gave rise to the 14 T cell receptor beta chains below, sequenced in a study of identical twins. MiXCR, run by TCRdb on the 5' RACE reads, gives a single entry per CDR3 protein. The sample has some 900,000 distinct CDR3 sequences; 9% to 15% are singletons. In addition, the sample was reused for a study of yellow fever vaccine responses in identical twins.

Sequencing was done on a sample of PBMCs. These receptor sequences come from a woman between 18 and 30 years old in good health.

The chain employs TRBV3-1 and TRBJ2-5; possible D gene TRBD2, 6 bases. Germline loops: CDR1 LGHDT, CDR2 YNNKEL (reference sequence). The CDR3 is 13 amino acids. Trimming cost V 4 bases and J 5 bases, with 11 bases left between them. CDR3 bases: TGTGCCAGCAGCCGGGACCTAGCGGAGACCCAGTACTTC. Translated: CASSRDLAETQYF.

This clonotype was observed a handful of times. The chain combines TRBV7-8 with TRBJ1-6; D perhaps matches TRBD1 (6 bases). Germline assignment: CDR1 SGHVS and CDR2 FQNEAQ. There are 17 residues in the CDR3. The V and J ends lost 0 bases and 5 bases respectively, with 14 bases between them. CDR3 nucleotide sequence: TGTGCCAGCAGCTTAGCGGGGGGGGCCAGGGATAATTCACCCCTCCACTTT. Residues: CASSLAGGARDNSPLHF.

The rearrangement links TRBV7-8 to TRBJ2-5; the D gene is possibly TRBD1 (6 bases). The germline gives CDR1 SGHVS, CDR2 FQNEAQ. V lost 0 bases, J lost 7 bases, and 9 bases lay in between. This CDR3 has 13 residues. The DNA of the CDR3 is TGTGCCAGCAGCTTAGCCTTAGGGGGGACCCAGTACTTC. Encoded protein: CASSLALGGTQYF.

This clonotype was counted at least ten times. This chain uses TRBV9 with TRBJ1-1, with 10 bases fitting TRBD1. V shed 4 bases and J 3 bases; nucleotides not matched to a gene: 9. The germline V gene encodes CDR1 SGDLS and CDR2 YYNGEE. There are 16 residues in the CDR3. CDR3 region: CASSSIPGQGYTEAFF. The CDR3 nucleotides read TGTGCCAGCAGCTCCATCCCGGGACAGGGGTACACTGAAGCTTTCTTT.

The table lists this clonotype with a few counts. The CDR3 DNA sequence: TGTGCCAGTAGTATCCGATTACAGGGGTCCGGGGAGCTGTTTTTT. Translation: CASSIRLQGSGELFF. The chain carries TRBV19 and TRBJ2-2, with 7 bases fitting TRBD1. The CDR3 is 15 amino acids. V was pared by 3 bases and J by 6 bases, with 7 bases of the junction left unmatched. CDR1 is LNHDA, CDR2 SQIVND, per germline (reference sequence).

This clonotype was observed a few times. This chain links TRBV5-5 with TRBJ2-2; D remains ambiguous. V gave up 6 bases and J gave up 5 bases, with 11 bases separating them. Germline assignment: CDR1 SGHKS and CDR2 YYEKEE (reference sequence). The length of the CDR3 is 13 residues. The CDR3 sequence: CASTPMGTGELFF. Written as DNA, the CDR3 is TGTGCCAGCACCCCTATGGGAACCGGGGAGCTGTTTTTT.

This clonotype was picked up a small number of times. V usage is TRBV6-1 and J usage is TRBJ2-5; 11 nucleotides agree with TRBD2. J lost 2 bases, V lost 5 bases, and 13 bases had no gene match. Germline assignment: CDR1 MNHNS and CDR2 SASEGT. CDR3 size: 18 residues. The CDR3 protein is CASSKPGLAVGAQETQYF. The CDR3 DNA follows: TGTGCCAGCAGTAAACCGGGACTAGCGGTTGGTGCACAAGAGACCCAGTACTTC.

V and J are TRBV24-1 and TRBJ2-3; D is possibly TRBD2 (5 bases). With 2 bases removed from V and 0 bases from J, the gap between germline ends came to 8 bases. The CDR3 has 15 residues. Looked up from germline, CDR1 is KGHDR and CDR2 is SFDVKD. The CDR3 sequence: CATSDYPGSTDTQYF. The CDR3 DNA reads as TGTGCCACCAGTGATTATCCGGGGAGCACAGATACGCAGTATTTT.

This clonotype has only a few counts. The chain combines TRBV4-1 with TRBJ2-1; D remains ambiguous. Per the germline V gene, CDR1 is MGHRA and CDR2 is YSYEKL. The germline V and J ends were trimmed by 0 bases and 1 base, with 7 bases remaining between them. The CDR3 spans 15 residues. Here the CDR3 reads CASSQDIGSYNEQFF. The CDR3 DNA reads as TGCGCCAGCAGCCAAGATATCGGGTCCTACAATGAGCAGTTCTTC.

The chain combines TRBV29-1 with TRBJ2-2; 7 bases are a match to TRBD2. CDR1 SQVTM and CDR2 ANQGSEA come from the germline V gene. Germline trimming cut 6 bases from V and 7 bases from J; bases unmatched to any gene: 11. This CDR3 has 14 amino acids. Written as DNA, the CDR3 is TGCAGCGTCGACGGGTGGGAGGGAATCGGGGAGCTGTTTTTT. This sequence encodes CSVDGWEGIGELFF.

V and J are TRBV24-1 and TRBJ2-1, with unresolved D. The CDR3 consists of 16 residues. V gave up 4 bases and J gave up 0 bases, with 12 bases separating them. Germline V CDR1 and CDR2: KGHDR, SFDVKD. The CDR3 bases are TGTGCCACCAGTGACCCCACACCGAGCTCCTACAATGAGCAGTTCTTC. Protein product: CATSDPTPSSYNEQFF.

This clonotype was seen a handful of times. CDR3 region: CASSLVGLAGGLDEQFF. CDR3 coding DNA: TGTGCCAGCAGCTTGGTGGGGCTAGCGGGGGGGCTTGATGAGCAGTTCTTC. V gene TRBV5-6 combines with J gene TRBJ2-1; 12 positions match TRBD2. The CDR3 contains 17 residues. With V trimmed by 0 bases and J by 8 bases, 9 bases remained unmatched. Germline lookup yields CDR1 SGHDT and CDR2 YYEEEE.

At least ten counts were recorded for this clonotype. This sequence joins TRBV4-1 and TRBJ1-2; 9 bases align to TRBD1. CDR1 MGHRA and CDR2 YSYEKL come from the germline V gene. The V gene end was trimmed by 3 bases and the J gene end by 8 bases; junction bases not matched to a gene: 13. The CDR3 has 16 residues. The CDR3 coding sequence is TGCGCCAGCAGCCAGACACCGGGACAGGGAATTGGGGGCTACACCTTC. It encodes CASSQTPGQGIGGYTF.

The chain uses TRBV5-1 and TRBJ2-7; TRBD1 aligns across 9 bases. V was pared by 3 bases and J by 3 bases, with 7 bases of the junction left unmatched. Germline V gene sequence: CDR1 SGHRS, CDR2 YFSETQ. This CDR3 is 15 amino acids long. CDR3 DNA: TGCGCCAGCAGCTCGGGGACAGGGTCCTTCTACGAGCAGTACTTC. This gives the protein CASSSGTGSFYEQYF.